Each of the 9 T cell receptor beta chains below was sequenced from the same sample in a study of T cell responses to AZD1222 COVID-19 vaccine. Profiling relied on immunoSEQ multiplex PCR, and the TCRdb table lists in-frame clones only, not all of them. Among 110,000 to 150,000 clones listed, roughly 88% were seen once. Sample: peripheral blood, taken on day 0 of AZD1222 vaccination. The receptors shown here come from an adult in good health.

The chain carries TRBV10-2 and TRBJ1-2; D is ambiguous. Germline V CDR1 and CDR2: WSHSY, SAAADI. This CDR3 is 11 amino acids long. Between the trimmed V and J ends, which lost 6 bases and 0 bases, there was a span of 2 bases. This CDR3 reads CASSTNYGYTF. Written as DNA, the CDR3 is TGCGCCAGCAGCACTAACTATGGCTACACCTTC.

The sample holds one count of this clone. The gene calls are TRBV20-1 and TRBJ1-4, with TRBD1 identical over 7 bases. The CDR3 has 11 residues. Germline CDR1 is DFQATT and CDR2 is SNEGSKA (reference sequence). CDR3: CRFSRGTKLFF. Written as DNA, the CDR3 is TGCAGGTTCTCCAGGGGGACCAAACTGTTTTTT.

The chain recombines TRBV28 with TRBJ2-7, with D possibly being TRBD2 (5 bases). Per germline, CDR1 MDHEN and CDR2 SYDVKM. Trimming shortened V by 0 bases and J by 0 bases, and 12 bases separated the two germline ends. This CDR3 contains 16 residues. The CDR3 nucleotides are TGTGCCAGCAGTTTATGGGGCGGGCCTAACTCCTACGAGCAGTACTTC. Its protein is CASSLWGGPNSYEQYF.

The CDR3 loop reads CSVALAGGPYEQYF. CDR3 sequence (DNA): TGCAGCGTCGCACTAGCGGGAGGGCCGTACGAGCAGTACTTC. V is TRBV29-1 and J is TRBJ2-7, with 13 bases that match TRBD2. The germline V gene encodes CDR1 SQVTM and CDR2 ANQGSEA. The CDR3 consists of 14 residues. J gave up 4 bases and V 6 bases, and 6 bases lay outside the gene matches.

V is TRBV20-1 and J is TRBJ1-2; no definite D call. Germline lookup yields CDR1 DFQATT and CDR2 SNEGSKA (reference sequence). CDR3 length: 11 amino acids. Between the trimmed V and J ends, which lost 3 bases and 10 bases, there was a span of 12 bases. CDR3 sequence reads: CSASLDYTYTF. CDR3 in DNA: TGCAGTGCTAGTTTAGACTATACCTACACCTTC.

The J gene is TRBJ2-5, the V gene TRBV7-2, with TRBD1 identical over 7 bases. CDR1 is SGHTA, CDR2 FQGNSA, per germline. V shed 0 bases, J shed 2 bases, and the junction held 6 bases outside the gene matches. This CDR3 is built from 16 residues. The CDR3 reads CASSLAPGQLQETQYF. The CDR3 nucleotides are TGTGCCAGCAGCTTAGCGCCGGGACAGTTACAAGAGACCCAGTACTTC.

The chain has TRBV7-2 and TRBJ2-1; D is uncertain. Germline-derived CDR1 and CDR2 are SGHTA and FQGNSA. V was cut by 1 base and J by 10 bases, with 5 bases left in between. This CDR3 contains 11 residues. DNA for the CDR3: TGTGCCAGCAGCTTAGGGACGGAGCAGTTCTTC. Translating gives CASSLGTEQFF.

This chain links TRBV5-1 with TRBJ1-1; D is possibly TRBD1 (5 bases). V lost 1 base and J lost 7, with 11 bases in between. The CDR3 runs 13 residues. The germline V gene has CDR1 SGHRS and CDR2 YFSETQ. The CDR3 protein is CASSLLGGSEAFF. CDR3 sequence (DNA): TGCGCCAGCAGCTTGCTCGGGGGAAGTGAAGCTTTCTTT.

The CDR3 DNA is TGCGCCAGCAGCCAAAGCATCATGAACACTGAAGCTTTCTTT. Protein: CASSQSIMNTEAFF. The rearrangement links TRBV4-3 to TRBJ1-1; no clear D. CDR3 size: 14 residues. The germline V and J ends were trimmed by 2 bases and 0 bases, with 7 bases remaining between them. Germline assignment: CDR1 LGHNA and CDR2 YSLEER.